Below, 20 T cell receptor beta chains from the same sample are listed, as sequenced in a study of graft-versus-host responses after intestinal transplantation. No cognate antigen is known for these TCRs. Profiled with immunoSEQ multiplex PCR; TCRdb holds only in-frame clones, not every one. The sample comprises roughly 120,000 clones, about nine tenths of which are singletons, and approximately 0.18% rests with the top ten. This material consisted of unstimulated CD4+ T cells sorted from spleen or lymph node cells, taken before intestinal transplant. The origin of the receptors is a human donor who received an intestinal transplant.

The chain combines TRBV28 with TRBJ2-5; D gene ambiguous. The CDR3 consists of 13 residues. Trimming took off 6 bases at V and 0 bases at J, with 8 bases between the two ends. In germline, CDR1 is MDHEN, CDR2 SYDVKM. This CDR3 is CASRYSDQETQYF. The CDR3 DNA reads TGTGCCAGCAGGTACAGTGACCAAGAGACCCAGTACTTC.

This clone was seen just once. This CDR3 is CASSAYGTVQFF. For the CDR3, the DNA is TGTGCCAGCAGCGCCTACGGGACAGTGCAGTTCTTC. This rearrangement joins TRBV9 to TRBJ2-1; 7 bases map to TRBD1. In germline, CDR1 is SGDLS, CDR2 YYNGEE. V gave up 3 bases and J gave up 12 bases; unmatched junction bases: 6. There are 12 residues in the CDR3.

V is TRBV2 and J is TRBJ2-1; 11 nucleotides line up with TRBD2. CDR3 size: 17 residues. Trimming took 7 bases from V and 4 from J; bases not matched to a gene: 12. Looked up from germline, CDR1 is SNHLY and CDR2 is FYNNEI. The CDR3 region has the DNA TGTGCCAGCACTGTAGGGGGAACTAGCGGGAGTTACAATGAGCAGTTCTTC. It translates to CASTVGGTSGSYNEQFF.

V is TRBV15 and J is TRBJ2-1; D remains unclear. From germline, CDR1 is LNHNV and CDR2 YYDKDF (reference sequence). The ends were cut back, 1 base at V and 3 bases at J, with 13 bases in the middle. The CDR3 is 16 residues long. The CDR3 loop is CATSRAPRVYYNEQFF. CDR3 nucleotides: TGTGCCACCAGCAGAGCACCCCGTGTCTACTACAATGAGCAGTTCTTC.

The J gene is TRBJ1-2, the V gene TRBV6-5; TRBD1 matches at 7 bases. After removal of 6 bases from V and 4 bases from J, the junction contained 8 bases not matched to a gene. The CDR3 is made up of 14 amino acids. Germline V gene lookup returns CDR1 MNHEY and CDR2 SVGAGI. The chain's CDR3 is CASRKTGIGYGYTF. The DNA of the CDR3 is TGTGCCAGCAGAAAGACAGGGATCGGCTATGGCTACACCTTC.

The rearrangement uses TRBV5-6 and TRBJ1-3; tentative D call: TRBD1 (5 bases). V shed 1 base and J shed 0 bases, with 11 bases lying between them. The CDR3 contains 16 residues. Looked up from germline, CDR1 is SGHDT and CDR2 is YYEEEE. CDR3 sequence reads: CASSLRGQSSGNTIYF. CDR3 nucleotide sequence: TGTGCCAGCAGCTTGCGAGGACAAAGCTCTGGAAACACCATATATTTT. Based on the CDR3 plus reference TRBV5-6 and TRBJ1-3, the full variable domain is DAGVTQSPTHLIKTRGQQVTLRCSPKSGHDTVSWYQQALGQGPQFIFQYYEEEERQRGNFPDRFSGHQFPNYSSELNVNALLLGDSALYLCASSLRGQSSGNTIYFGEGSWLTVV.

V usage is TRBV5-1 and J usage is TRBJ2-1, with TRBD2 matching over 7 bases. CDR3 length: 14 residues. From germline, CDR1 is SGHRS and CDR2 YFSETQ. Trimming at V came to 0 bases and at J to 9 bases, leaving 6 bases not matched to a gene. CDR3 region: CASSLALGGGEQFF. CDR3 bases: TGCGCCAGCAGCTTGGCCCTTGGGGGGGGTGAGCAGTTCTTC.

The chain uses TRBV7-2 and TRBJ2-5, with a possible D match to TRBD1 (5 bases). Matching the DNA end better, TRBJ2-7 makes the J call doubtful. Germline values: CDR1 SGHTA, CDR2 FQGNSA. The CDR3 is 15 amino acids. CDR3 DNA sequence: TGTGCCAGCAGCTTTGGTCCGGGCAGGGCCTACGAGCAGTACTTC. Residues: CASSFGPGRAYEQYF.

The CDR3 sequence is CASSLFFGETYEQYF. CDR3 bases: TGCGCCAGCAGCTTGTTTTTCGGGGAAACCTACGAGCAGTACTTC. The chain links TRBV5-1 to TRBJ2-7; the D gene is possibly TRBD2 (5 bases). The ends were cut back, 1 base at V and 2 bases at J, with 13 bases in the middle. The germline V gene has CDR1 SGHRS and CDR2 YFSETQ. The CDR3 is made up of 15 amino acids.

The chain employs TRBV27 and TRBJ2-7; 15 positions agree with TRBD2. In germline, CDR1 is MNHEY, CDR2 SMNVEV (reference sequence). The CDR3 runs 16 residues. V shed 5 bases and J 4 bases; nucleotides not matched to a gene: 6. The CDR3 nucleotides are TGTGCCAGCAGTCCCAAGGGACTAGCGGGAGGTTACGAGCAGTACTTC. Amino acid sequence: CASSPKGLAGGYEQYF.

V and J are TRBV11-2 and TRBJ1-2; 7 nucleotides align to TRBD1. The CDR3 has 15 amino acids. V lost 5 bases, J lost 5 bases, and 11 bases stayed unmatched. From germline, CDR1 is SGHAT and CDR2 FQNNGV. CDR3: CASSQSGQKNYGYTF. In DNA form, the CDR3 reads TGTGCCAGCAGCCAATCGGGACAGAAAAATTATGGCTACACCTTC.

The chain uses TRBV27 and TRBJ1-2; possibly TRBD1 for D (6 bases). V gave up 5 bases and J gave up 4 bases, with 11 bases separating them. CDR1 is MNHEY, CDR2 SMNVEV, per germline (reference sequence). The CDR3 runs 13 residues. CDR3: CASSRGGFYGYTF. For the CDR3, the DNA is TGTGCCAGCAGTAGGGGGGGGTTCTATGGCTACACCTTC.

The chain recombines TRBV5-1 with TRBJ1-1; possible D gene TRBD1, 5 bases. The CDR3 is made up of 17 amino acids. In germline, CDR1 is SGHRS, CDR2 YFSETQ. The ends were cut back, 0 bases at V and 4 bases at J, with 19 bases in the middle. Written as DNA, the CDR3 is TGCGCCAGCAGCTTGGGACGGACAAGGGTTCAGGGCACTGAAGCTTTCTTT. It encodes CASSLGRTRVQGTEAFF.

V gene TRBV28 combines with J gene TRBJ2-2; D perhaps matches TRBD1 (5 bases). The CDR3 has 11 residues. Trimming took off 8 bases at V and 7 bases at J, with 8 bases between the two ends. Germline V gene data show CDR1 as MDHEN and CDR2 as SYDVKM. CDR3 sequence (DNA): TGTGCCAGCCAGGGTGGCGGGGAGCTGTTTTTT. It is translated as CASQGGGELFF.

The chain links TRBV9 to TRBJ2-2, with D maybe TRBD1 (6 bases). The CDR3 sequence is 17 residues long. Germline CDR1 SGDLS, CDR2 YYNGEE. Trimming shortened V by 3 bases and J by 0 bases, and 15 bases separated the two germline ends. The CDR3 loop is CASSAVTGTTNTGELFF. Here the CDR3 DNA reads TGTGCCAGCAGCGCTGTAACCGGGACAACGAACACCGGGGAGCTGTTTTTT.

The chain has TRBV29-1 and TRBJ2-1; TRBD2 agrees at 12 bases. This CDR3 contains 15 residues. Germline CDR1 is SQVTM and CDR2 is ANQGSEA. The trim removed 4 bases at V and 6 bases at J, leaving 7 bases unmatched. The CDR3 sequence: CSVALGTSGSNEQFF. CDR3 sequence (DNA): TGCAGCGTTGCCCTCGGGACTAGCGGGTCCAATGAGCAGTTCTTC.

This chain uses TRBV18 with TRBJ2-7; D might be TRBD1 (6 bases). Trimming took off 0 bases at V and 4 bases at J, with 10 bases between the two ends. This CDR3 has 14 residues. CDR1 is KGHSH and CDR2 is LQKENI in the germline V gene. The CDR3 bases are TGTGCCAGCTCACCACCGGACAGCGCGTACGAGCAGTACTTC. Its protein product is CASSPPDSAYEQYF.

CDR3 nucleotide sequence: TGTGCCAGTAGCATTTTCCTCGGGACAGGGCGCTCTGGGGCCAACGTCCTGACTTTC. This encodes CASSIFLGTGRSGANVLTF. V and J are TRBV19 and TRBJ2-6, with 9 bases identical to TRBD1. The CDR3 is 19 residues long. Germline lookup yields CDR1 LNHDA and CDR2 SQIVND (reference sequence). Trimming at V came to 6 bases and at J to 0 bases, leaving 12 bases not matched to a gene.

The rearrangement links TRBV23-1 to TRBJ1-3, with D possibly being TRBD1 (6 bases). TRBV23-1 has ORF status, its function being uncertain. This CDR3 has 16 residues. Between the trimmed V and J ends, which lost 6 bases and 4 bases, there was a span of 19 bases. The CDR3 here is CASSKTQGPQGNTIYF. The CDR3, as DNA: TGCGCCAGCAGCAAGACACAGGGTCCCCAAGGAAACACCATATATTTT.

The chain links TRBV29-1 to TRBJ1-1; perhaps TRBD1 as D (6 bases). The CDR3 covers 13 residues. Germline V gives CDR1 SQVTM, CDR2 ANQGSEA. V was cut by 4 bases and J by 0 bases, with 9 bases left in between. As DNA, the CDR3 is TGCAGCGTTGCGGGACAAGTGAACACTGAAGCTTTCTTT. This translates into CSVAGQVNTEAFF.